The present entry profiles one T cell receptor (beta chain) with its context. Germline is not matched at one junction end, which may reflect a read error. Treg sorting used a CD4+CD25+CD127-/low gate. The CDR3 is 14 amino acids. Germline CDR1 and CDR2: KGHSH and LQKENI. Full-length variable regions came from constant-region reverse primers plus semi-nested Nested Universal Primer A PCR. MiXCR was run by TCRdb on the 5' RACE reads, yielding one entry per CDR3 protein. Among roughly 9,900 distinct CDR3 sequences listed, under 40% were seen once. The material sequenced was Tregs sorted from blood. This receptor was taken from a female donor with breast cancer. The chain carries TRBV18 and TRBJ1-1; D remains ambiguous. CDR3 loop: CASSPTGPDTEDFF. CDR3 sequence (DNA): TGTGCCAGCTCACCAACCGGGCCCGACACTGAAGATTTCTTT.